The clone carrying this T cell receptor (beta chain) was observed many times. The sample belongs to a study of early T cells in non-severe SARS-CoV-2 infection. TCRdb recomputed calls from the 5' RACE reads with MiXCR, one row per CDR3 protein. This table holds 25,000 to 35,000 distinct CDR3 sequences, about 6% found once. The receptor was isolated from an adult who was a healthcare worker with PCR-confirmed SARS-CoV-2 infection or an uninfected control (not recorded which). The sample was whole blood.

Written as DNA, the CDR3 is TGCGCCAGCAACTTAGCGGGGGTGTACCAAGAGACCCAGTACTTC. Its protein product is CASNLAGVYQETQYF. V usage is TRBV5-1 and J usage is TRBJ2-5; the match to TRBD2 covers 9 bases. With V trimmed by 6 bases and J by 0 bases, 6 bases remained unmatched. The CDR3 has 15 residues. CDR1 and CDR2 (germline): SGHRS, YFSETQ.